This T cell receptor (beta chain) was identified during a study of cytomegalovirus exposure and HLA in healthy donors. Study overall: A data release that came early held approximately 85 million unique TCRs from HLA-typed donors.

Amplification used 60 Vbeta primers and 13 Jbeta primers. Assay used: immunoSEQ multiplex PCR; TCRdb lists only in-frame clones, some missing. The sample lists some 89,000 clones, 85% occurring once. Concerning this clone itself: Its antigen is not identified.

The CDR3 length is 14 residues. CDR1 is SGHRS and CDR2 is YFSETQ in the germline V gene. Study-wide results and limits: One variant, a missense change in DCLRE1C, was linked in a later analysis to TCR beta V- and J-gene trimming. Diagnosis of cytomegalovirus status made by the classifier reportedly showed high specificity and sensitivity.

The receptor was isolated from a man aged 35-49 years in good health and CMV-seropositive. Material for sequencing was PBMCs. The V gene is TRBV5-1, the J gene TRBJ2-5; D possibly corresponds to TRBD1 (6 bases). With the DNA end fitting TRBJ2-7 better, the J assignment may be wrong. CDR3 amino acids: CASSPGTPSYEQYF. In nucleotides, the CDR3 is TGCGCCAGCAGCCCCGGGACACCGTCCTACGAGCAGTACTTC.